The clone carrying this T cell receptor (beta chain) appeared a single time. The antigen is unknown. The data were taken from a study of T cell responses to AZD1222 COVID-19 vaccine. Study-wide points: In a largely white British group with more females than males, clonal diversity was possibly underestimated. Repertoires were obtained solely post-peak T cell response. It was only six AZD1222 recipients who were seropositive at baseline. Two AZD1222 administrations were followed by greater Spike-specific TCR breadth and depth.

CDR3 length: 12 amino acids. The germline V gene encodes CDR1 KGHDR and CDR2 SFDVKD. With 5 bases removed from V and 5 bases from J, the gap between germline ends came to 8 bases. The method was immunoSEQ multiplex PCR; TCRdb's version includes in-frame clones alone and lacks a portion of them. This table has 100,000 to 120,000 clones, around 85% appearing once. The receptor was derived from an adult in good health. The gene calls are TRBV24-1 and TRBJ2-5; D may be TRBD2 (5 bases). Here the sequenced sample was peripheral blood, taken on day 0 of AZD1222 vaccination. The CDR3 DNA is TGTGCCACCAGTGGACCGGGGGAGACCCAGTACTTC. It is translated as CATSGPGETQYF.